A single TCR beta chain is shown here with its context. Its antigen is not known. The sample is drawn from a study of T cell repertoires in cytomegalovirus infection. At the level of the study: An indication of both CMV infection and matching HLA type came from public TCR beta signatures.

Each CDR3 protein is one row after TCRdb ran MiXCR on the reads. In the table there are a few hundred thousand distinct CDR3 sequences, approximately 25% of which are singletons. Study-level results: The cumulative frequency of public TCR beta families distinguished individuals who carried CMV together with the relevant HLA. In two of eight donors, the top clonotype was HLA-C-restricted CMV-specific.

The CDR3 consists of 18 residues. Germline CDR1 reads KGHDR; CDR2 reads SFDVKD. J was trimmed by 4 bases and V by 5 bases; bases with no gene match: 15. The material sequenced was PBMCs. The TCR originated in a human donor in good health (CMV status not recorded). Some clones in this sample may be carry-over from other donors' samples. The chain joins TRBV24-1 to TRBJ1-2; 10 nucleotides align to TRBD1. CDR3 nucleotides: TGTGCCACCAGTGGTACTCCGGGACAGGGGCAAGGGGGCTATGGCTACACCTTC. Protein sequence: CATSGTPGQGQGGYGYTF.